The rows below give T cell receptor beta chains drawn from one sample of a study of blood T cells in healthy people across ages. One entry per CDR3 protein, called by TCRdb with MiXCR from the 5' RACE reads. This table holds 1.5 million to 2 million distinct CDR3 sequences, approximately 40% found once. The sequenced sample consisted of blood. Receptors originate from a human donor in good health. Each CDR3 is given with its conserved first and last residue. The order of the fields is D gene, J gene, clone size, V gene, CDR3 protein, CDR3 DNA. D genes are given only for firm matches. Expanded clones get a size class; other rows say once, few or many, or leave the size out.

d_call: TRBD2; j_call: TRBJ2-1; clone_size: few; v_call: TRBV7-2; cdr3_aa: CASSFLAGGRNEQFF; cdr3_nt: TGTGCCAGCAGCTTTTTAGCGGGGGGCCGGAATGAGCAGTTCTTC
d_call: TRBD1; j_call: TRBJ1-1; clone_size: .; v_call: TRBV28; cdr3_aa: CASSAQGALDKNTEAFF; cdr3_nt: TGTGCCAGCAGTGCGCAGGGGGCCCTTGACAAGAACACTGAAGCTTTCTTT
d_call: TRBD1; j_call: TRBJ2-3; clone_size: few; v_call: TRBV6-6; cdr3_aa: CASSLTPQGRTTDTQYF; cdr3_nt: TGTGCCAGCAGTCTCACCCCACAGGGGAGAACCACAGATACGCAGTATTTT
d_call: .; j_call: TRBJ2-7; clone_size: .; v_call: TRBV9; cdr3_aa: CASSYGGADSYEQYF; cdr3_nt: TGTGCCAGCAGCTATGGCGGGGCGGACTCCTACGAGCAGTACTTC
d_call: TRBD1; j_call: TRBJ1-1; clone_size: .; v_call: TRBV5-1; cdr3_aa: CASRLRQGNTEAFF; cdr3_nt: TGCGCCAGCAGATTACGACAGGGCAACACTGAAGCTTTCTTT
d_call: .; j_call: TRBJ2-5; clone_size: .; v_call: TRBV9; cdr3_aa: CASSVGSVEETQYF; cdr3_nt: TGTGCCAGCAGCGTAGGATCGGTTGAGGAGACCCAGTACTTC
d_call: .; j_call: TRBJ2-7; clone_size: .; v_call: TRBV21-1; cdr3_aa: CASTPVDNYEQYF; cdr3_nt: TGTGCCAGTACCCCGGTGGACAACTACGAGCAGTACTTC
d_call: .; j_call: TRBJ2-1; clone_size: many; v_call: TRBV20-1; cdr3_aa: CSARAAQGDEQFF; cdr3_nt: TGCAGTGCTAGAGCTGCACAGGGCGATGAGCAGTTCTTC
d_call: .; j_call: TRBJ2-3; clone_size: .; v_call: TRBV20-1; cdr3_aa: CSAYILGESTDTQYF; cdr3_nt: TGCAGTGCTTACATTCTCGGGGAAAGCACAGATACGCAGTATTTT
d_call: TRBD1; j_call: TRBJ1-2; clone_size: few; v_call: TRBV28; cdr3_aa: CASSLSILTGIGYTF; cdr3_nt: TGTGCCAGCAGTTTATCGATACTGACAGGGATTGGCTACACCTTC
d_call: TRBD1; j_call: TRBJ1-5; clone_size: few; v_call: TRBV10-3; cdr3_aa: CAISDSSPGGVNQPQHF; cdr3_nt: TGTGCCATCAGTGATAGTAGTCCAGGGGGCGTGAATCAGCCCCAGCATTTT
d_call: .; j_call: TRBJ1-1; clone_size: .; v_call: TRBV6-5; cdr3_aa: CASSDSGVFTEAFF; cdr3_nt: TGTGCCAGCAGTGATTCAGGGGTTTTCACTGAAGCTTTCTTT
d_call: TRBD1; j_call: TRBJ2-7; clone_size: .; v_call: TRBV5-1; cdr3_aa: CASSITGAEQYF; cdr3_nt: TGCGCCAGCAGCATAACAGGGGCCGAGCAGTACTTC
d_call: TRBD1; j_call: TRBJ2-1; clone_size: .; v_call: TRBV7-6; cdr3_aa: CASSLVGGTGNNEQFF; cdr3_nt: TGTGCCAGCAGCTTAGTAGGCGGGACAGGGAACAATGAGCAGTTCTTC
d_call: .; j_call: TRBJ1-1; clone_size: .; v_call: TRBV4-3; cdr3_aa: CASSQGVRDAEAFF; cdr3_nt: TGCGCCAGCAGCCAGGGGGTCCGGGACGCTGAAGCTTTCTTT
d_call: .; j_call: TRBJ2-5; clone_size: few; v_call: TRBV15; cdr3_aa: CATSRDGTRETQYF; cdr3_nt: TGTGCCACCAGCAGAGATGGTACGCGAGAGACCCAGTACTTC
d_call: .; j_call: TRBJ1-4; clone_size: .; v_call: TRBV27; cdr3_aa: CASKLFGAGRIEKLFF; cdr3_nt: TGTGCCAGCAAGTTATTCGGAGCAGGGAGAATTGAAAAACTGTTTTTT
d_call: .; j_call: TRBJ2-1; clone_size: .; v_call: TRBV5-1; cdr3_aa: CASSPLRYNEQFF; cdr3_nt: TGCGCCAGCAGCCCGCTAAGATACAATGAGCAGTTCTTC
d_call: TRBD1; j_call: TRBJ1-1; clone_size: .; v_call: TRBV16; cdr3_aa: CASSYTGQENTEAFF; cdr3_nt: TGTGCCAGCAGCTACACCGGACAGGAAAACACTGAAGCTTTCTTT
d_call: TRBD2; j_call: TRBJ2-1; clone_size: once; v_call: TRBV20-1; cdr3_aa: CSAQLAGADHNEQFF; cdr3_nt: TGCAGTGCTCAACTAGCGGGGGCCGACCACAATGAGCAGTTCTTC
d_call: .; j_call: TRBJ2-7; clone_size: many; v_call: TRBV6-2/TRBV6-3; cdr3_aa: CASGAYEQYF; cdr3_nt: TGTGCCAGCGGGGCCTACGAGCAGTACTTC
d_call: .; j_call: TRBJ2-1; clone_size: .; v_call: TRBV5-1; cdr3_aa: CASSLARLEQFF; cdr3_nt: TGCGCCAGCAGCTTGGCTAGACTTGAGCAGTTCTTC
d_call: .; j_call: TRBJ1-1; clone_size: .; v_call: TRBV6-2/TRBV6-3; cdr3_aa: CASTRQRGWTEAFF; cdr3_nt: TGTGCCAGCACTCGCCAGAGGGGATGGACTGAAGCTTTCTTT
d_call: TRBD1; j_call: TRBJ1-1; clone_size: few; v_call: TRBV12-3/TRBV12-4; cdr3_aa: CASSTRGAFF; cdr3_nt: TGTGCCAGCAGCACCAGGGGGGCTTTCTTT
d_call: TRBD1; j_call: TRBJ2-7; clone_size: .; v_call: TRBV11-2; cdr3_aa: CASSALGSGGTYEQYF; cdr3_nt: TGTGCCAGCAGCGCCCTCGGGTCAGGGGGCACATACGAGCAGTACTTC
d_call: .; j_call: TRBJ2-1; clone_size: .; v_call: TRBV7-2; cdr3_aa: CASSLEPGGQIYNEQFF; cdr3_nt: TGTGCCAGCAGCCTCGAACCGGGGGGACAGATATACAATGAGCAGTTCTTC
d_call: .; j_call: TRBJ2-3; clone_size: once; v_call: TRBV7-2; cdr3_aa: CACSSQVSGTDTQYF; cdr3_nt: TGTGCCTGCAGCTCACAGGTTAGCGGCACAGATACGCAGTATTTT
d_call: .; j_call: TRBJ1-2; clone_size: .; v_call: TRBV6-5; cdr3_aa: CASSYSKRGWDGYTF; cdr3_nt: TGTGCCAGCAGTTACTCGAAAAGGGGGTGGGATGGCTACACCTTC
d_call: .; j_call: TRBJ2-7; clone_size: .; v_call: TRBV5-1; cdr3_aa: CASSLGLPQEDRTYEQYF; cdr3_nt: TGCGCCAGCAGCTTGGGCCTTCCACAAGAAGACAGGACCTACGAGCAGTACTTC
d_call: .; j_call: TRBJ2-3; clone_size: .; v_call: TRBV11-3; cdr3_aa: CASSSTGRADTQYF; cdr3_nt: TGTGCCAGCAGCTCCACAGGGAGGGCAGATACGCAGTATTTT
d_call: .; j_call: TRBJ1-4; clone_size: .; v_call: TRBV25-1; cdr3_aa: CAISDDYGATNEKLFF; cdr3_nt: TGTGCCATCAGTGACGATTACGGGGCAACTAATGAAAAACTGTTTTTT
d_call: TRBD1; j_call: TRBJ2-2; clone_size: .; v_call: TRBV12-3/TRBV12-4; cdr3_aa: CASRQQGILGGELFF; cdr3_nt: TGTGCCAGCAGACAACAGGGGATTTTGGGCGGGGAGCTGTTTTTT
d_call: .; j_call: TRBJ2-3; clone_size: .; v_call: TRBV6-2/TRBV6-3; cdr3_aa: CASRRVGSRPTDTQYF; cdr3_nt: TGTGCCAGCAGACGCGTTGGTAGTCGGCCCACAGATACGCAGTATTTT
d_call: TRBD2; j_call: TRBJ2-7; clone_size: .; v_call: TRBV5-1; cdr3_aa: CASSEGVPEAGRRGEQYF; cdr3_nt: TGCGCCAGCAGCGAGGGTGTCCCAGAAGCGGGGCGGCGTGGCGAGCAGTACTTC
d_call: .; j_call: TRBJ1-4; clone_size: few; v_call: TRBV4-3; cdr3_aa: CASSQVQLGEKLFF; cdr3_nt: TGCGCCAGCAGCCAAGTGCAGTTAGGAGAAAAACTGTTTTTT
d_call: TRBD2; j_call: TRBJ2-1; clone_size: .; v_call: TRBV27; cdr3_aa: CASSEVAGDIYNEQFF; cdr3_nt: TGTGCCAGCAGTGAGGTAGCGGGGGATATATACAATGAGCAGTTCTTC
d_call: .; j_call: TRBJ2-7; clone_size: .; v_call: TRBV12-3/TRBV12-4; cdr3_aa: CASSTTTGRDYEQYF; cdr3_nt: TGTGCCAGCAGTACAACGACAGGACGGGACTACGAGCAGTACTTC
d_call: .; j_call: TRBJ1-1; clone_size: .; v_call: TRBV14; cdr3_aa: CASSQVGGREEAFF; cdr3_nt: TGTGCCAGCAGCCAAGTGGGTGGGCGGGAAGAAGCTTTCTTT
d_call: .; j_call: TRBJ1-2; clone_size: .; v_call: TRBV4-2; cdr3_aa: CASSQDGQGEYGYTF; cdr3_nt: TGTGCCAGCAGCCAAGACGGACAAGGGGAATATGGCTACACCTTC
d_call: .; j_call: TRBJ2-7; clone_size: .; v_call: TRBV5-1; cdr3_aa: CASKGRAGPSSYEQYF; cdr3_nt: TGCGCCAGCAAAGGCCGGGCGGGACCTAGCTCCTACGAGCAGTACTTC
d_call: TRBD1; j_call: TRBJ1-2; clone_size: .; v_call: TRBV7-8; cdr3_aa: CASRTRGLSYGYTF; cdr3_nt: TGTGCCAGCAGGACCAGGGGGCTCAGCTATGGCTACACCTTC
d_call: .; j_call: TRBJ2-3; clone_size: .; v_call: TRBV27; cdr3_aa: CASSHLRDAARTDTQYF; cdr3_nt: TGTGCCAGCAGCCACCTCCGGGACGCAGCTCGCACAGATACGCAGTATTTT
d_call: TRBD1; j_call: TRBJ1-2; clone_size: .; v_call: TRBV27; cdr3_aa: CASSLRVMGGQIGYGYTF; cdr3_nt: TGTGCCAGCAGTTTAAGAGTTATGGGGGGACAGATCGGCTATGGCTACACCTTC
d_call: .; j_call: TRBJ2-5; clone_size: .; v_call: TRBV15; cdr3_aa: CATSRDTAETQDF; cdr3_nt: TGTGCCACCAGCAGAGATACGGCGGAGACCCAGGACTTC
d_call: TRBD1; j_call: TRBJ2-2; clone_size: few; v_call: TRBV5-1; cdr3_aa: CASSRTGDTGELFF; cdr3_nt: TGCGCCAGCAGCAGGACAGGAGACACCGGGGAGCTGTTTTTT
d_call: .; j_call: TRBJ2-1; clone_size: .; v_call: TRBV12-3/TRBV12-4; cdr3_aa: CASSPRFDGRNEQFF; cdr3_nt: TGTGCCAGCAGTCCCAGGTTCGACGGTAGGAATGAGCAGTTCTTC